This record covers a single TCR beta chain. This entry belongs to a study of early T cells in non-severe SARS-CoV-2 infection. TCRdb called the 5' RACE reads again in MiXCR, with one record for every CDR3 protein. Of roughly 33,000 distinct CDR3 sequences listed, 5% are singletons. Trimming left V 6 bases short and J 6 bases short, with 11 bases between. This CDR3 spans 13 amino acids. CDR1 and CDR2 from the germline V gene are SGHTA and FQGNSA. Sequenced sample: whole blood. The TCR comes from an adult who was a healthcare worker with PCR-confirmed SARS-CoV-2 infection or an uninfected control (not recorded which). The J gene is TRBJ1-4, the V gene TRBV7-2, with unresolved D. The CDR3 DNA reads TGTGCCAGCAGTCTACGCTGGGATGAAAAACTGTTTTTT. It translates to CASSLRWDEKLFF.